Listed below are T cell receptor beta chains from one sample, sequenced in a study of T-cell memory formation after mild COVID-19. In TCRdb, the 5' RACE reads were re-called with MiXCR into one record per CDR3 protein. The sample has 300,000 to 400,000 distinct CDR3 sequences; approximately 13% are singletons. The specimen sequenced was PBMCs or a T cell subset sorted from them (not recorded which). The receptors come from a man aged 18-30 years who had mild COVID-19 (a few samples of this study predate the infection). Cell type and time point are not known. The CDR3 runs from the conserved cysteine through the conserved F or W. Each record gives: V gene, J gene, CDR3 length, D gene, CDR3 protein. A D gene is named only where the DNA matches it firmly.

>TRBV5-1|TRBJ2-3|14|TRBD1
CASSPTGTADTQYF
>TRBV30|TRBJ1-1|11|-
CAWSVPKAAFF
>TRBV3-1|TRBJ2-3|16|-
CASSQGTSGPRNTQYF
>TRBV7-9|TRBJ1-5|14|-
CASSFSNSNQPQHF
>TRBV2|TRBJ2-7|13|TRBD1
CASSEQGVYEQYF
>TRBV20-1|TRBJ2-6|21|-
CSARENPFFWGTDSGANVLTF
>TRBV19|TRBJ2-2|14|-
CASSPDRIPGELFF
>TRBV4-3|TRBJ2-1|15|-
CASSQDRRGQDKQFF
>TRBV12-3/TRBV12-4|TRBJ2-3|15|-
CASISNQGRTDTQYF
>TRBV6-1|TRBJ1-1|14|-
CASRRLGLNTEAFF
>TRBV12-3/TRBV12-4|TRBJ2-1|15|-
CASSLDPARVHEQFF
>TRBV12-3/TRBV12-4|TRBJ1-5|15|-
CASSLIQNSNQPQHF
>TRBV2|TRBJ1-4|14|-
CASSGRRRNEKLFF
>TRBV6-5|TRBJ2-7|16|TRBD1
CASSYSTGRGRYEQYF
>TRBV5-1|TRBJ2-3|14|-
CASSLRTGADTQYF
>TRBV6-5|TRBJ2-5|15|TRBD2
CASSKTSGEQETQYF
>TRBV21-1|TRBJ1-1|12|-
CASSDPRVEAFF
>TRBV5-1|TRBJ1-1|16|-
CASSSYGAAMNTEAFF
>TRBV9|TRBJ2-7|15|-
CASSVTATARAEQYF
>TRBV7-6|TRBJ2-7|16|-
CASSLGWARGVGEQYF
>TRBV5-1|TRBJ2-3|15|-
CASSLGTIRTDTQYF
>TRBV4-3|TRBJ2-5|15|TRBD1
CASSQDSGGWETQYF
>TRBV6-6|TRBJ1-5|12|-
CASSRKDQPQHF
>TRBV7-6|TRBJ2-1|13|-
CASSRGGEDEQFF
>TRBV5-1|TRBJ2-7|14|-
CASSLVGDSYEQYF